Described below is a single T cell receptor (beta chain) sequence and its context. The data derive from a study of blood T cell repertoires in COVID-19. For the study at large: Some COVID-19 samples were acute and others convalescent; all came from the United States, Italy and Spain. T cells, B-cell-depleted T cells, or PBMCs supplied cDNA or gDNA.

V lost 0 bases to trimming and J lost 6 bases, with 14 bases between them. The CDR3 totals 16 residues. The germline CDR1 and CDR2 sequences are LGHDT and YNNKEL (reference sequence). In the original workflow: Reference gene primer amplification in the assay estimated nucleated cell counts. Clones were sequenced by immunoSEQ multiplex PCR, and TCRdb holds only the in-frame ones, with some missing. V and J calls and clone size are given by that table; D and trimming were obtained from the DNA. The repertoire consists of about 22,000 clones, with approximately 80% occurring once and the leading ten covering about 46%.

The sequenced sample consisted of peripheral blood. The rearrangement joins TRBV3-1 (or the pseudogene TRBV3-2) to TRBJ2-2, with D possibly being TRBD2 (6 bases). The source of this sequence is a man between 65 and 85 years old with acute or convalescent COVID-19. CDR3 sequence: CASSQEGGPYAGELFF. The CDR3 coding sequence is TGTGCCAGCAGCCAAGAAGGAGGGCCATACGCCGGGGAGCTGTTTTTT.